These T cell receptor beta chains were read from a single sample in a study of vaccination effects on CD4 cells after COVID-19. Here immunoSEQ multiplex PCR was the method, and the copy in TCRdb shows in-frame clones only, minus some. The sample shows tens of thousands of clones, roughly 80% of them seen only once. No antigen is known for these receptors. The input for sequencing was CD4+ T cells from PBMCs cultured without peptide, taken after COVID-19 vaccination. These receptors were collected from a human donor who received a COVID-19 vaccine. CDR3s include the opening cysteine and the closing phenylalanine or tryptophan. A D gene is named only where the DNA matches it firmly. Not every row has a clone size; where given, it reads once, few, many or a size class.

CDR3 protein: CASSENLAGGTVDEQFF; CDR3 DNA: TGTGCCAGCAGTGAGAACCTAGCGGGGGGAACTGTCGATGAGCAGTTCTTC; V gene: TRBV6-4; D gene: TRBD2; clone size: .; J gene: TRBJ2-1
CDR3 protein: CASSLAGLARETQYF; CDR3 DNA: TGCGCCAGCAGTTTGGCGGGGTTGGCGCGAGAGACCCAGTACTTC; V gene: TRBV5-1; D gene: .; clone size: .; J gene: TRBJ2-5
CDR3 protein: CAWTALETQYF; CDR3 DNA: TGTGCCTGGACAGCCTTAGAGACCCAGTACTTC; V gene: TRBV30; D gene: .; clone size: .; J gene: TRBJ2-5
CDR3 protein: CASSVKGTITNEKLFF; CDR3 DNA: TGTGCCAGCAGCGTAAAGGGGACGATAACTAATGAAAAACTGTTTTTT; V gene: TRBV9; D gene: .; clone size: .; J gene: TRBJ1-4
CDR3 protein: CASSFPGDGQFF; CDR3 DNA: TGTGCCAGCAGCTTTCCCGGCGATGGGCAGTTCTTC; V gene: TRBV7-3; D gene: .; clone size: .; J gene: TRBJ2-1
CDR3 protein: CASSFSSGVTGELFF; CDR3 DNA: TGTGCCAGCAGCTTCTCTAGCGGGGTCACCGGGGAGCTGTTTTTT; V gene: TRBV5-4; D gene: TRBD2; clone size: .; J gene: TRBJ2-2
CDR3 protein: CASSSGGSGEKLFF; CDR3 DNA: TGCGCCAGCAGCTCAGGGGGCTCCGGGGAAAAACTGTTTTTT; V gene: TRBV10-1; D gene: TRBD1; clone size: .; J gene: TRBJ1-4
CDR3 protein: CASSISGLAGTAYKLFF; CDR3 DNA: TGTGCCAGTAGTATTAGTGGGTTGGCCGGGACGGCTTACAAACTGTTTTTT; V gene: TRBV19; D gene: .; clone size: .; J gene: TRBJ1-4
CDR3 protein: CASSLSGSFGGYTF; CDR3 DNA: TGTGCCAGTAGTTTATCAGGGTCCTTCGGCGGCTACACCTTC; V gene: TRBV19; D gene: .; clone size: .; J gene: TRBJ1-2
CDR3 protein: CASMRPYSNQPQHF; CDR3 DNA: TGTGCCAGCATGAGACCGTATAGCAATCAGCCCCAGCATTTT; V gene: TRBV6-5; D gene: .; clone size: few; J gene: TRBJ1-5
CDR3 protein: CASTWGSGANVLTF; CDR3 DNA: TGTGCCAGCACATGGGGGTCTGGGGCCAACGTCCTGACTTTC; V gene: TRBV2; D gene: .; clone size: .; J gene: TRBJ2-6
CDR3 protein: CASSQNRGLETQYF; CDR3 DNA: TGTGCCAGCAGCCAGAACAGGGGTCTCGAGACCCAGTACTTC; V gene: TRBV3-1/TRBV3-2; D gene: TRBD1; clone size: .; J gene: TRBJ2-5
CDR3 protein: CSASGTSVFTGELFF; CDR3 DNA: TGCAGCGCCTCCGGGACTAGCGTCTTCACCGGGGAGCTGTTTTTT; V gene: TRBV29-1; D gene: TRBD2; clone size: .; J gene: TRBJ2-2
CDR3 protein: CASSSRSGQTQETQYF; CDR3 DNA: TGTGCCAGCTCATCGAGATCGGGCCAGACCCAAGAGACCCAGTACTTC; V gene: TRBV18; D gene: .; clone size: .; J gene: TRBJ2-5
CDR3 protein: CASSFPFGNYGYTF; CDR3 DNA: TGTGCCAGCAGCTTCCCCTTCGGTAACTATGGCTACACCTTC; V gene: TRBV7-9; D gene: .; clone size: once; J gene: TRBJ1-2
CDR3 protein: CASRAPLMNTGELFF; CDR3 DNA: TGTGCCAGCAGGGCCCCTTTGATGAACACCGGGGAGCTGTTTTTT; V gene: TRBV6-5; D gene: .; clone size: .; J gene: TRBJ2-2
CDR3 protein: CASSVSGTGITGELFF; CDR3 DNA: TGTGCCAGCAGCGTCTCCGGGACAGGGATTACCGGGGAGCTGTTTTTT; V gene: TRBV9; D gene: TRBD1; clone size: few; J gene: TRBJ2-2
CDR3 protein: CASSERAGNTEAFF; CDR3 DNA: TGTGCCAGCAGTGAACGGGCGGGGAACACTGAAGCTTTCTTT; V gene: TRBV6-1; D gene: .; clone size: .; J gene: TRBJ1-1
CDR3 protein: CASSRGRETRFSYNEQFF; CDR3 DNA: TGTGCCAGCAGCCGCGGCAGGGAAACTAGATTCTCCTACAATGAGCAGTTCTTC; V gene: TRBV14; D gene: .; clone size: .; J gene: TRBJ2-1
CDR3 protein: CASAWTSTDGYTF; CDR3 DNA: TGTGCCAGCGCCTGGACATCGACAGATGGCTACACCTTC; V gene: TRBV7-2; D gene: .; clone size: few; J gene: TRBJ1-2
CDR3 protein: CATGQGPYGYTF; CDR3 DNA: TGTGCCACCGGGCAGGGACCCTATGGCTACACCTTC; V gene: TRBV10-3; D gene: .; clone size: .; J gene: TRBJ1-2
CDR3 protein: CASGRGGIYNEQFF; CDR3 DNA: TGTGCCTCCGGGCGGGGTGGCATCTACAATGAGCAGTTCTTC; V gene: TRBV18; D gene: .; clone size: .; J gene: TRBJ2-1
CDR3 protein: CASSYTPADRARNYGYTF; CDR3 DNA: TGTGCCAGCAGTTACACGCCCGCGGACAGGGCGAGAAACTATGGCTACACCTTC; V gene: TRBV6-2/TRBV6-3; D gene: TRBD1; clone size: .; J gene: TRBJ1-2
CDR3 protein: CASSPRALRGGPTSTDTQYF; CDR3 DNA: TGTGCCAGCAGCCCGCGGGCCCTGAGGGGGGGACCAACTAGCACAGATACGCAGTATTTT; V gene: TRBV7-8; D gene: .; clone size: .; J gene: TRBJ2-3
CDR3 protein: CASSPAAAGYDTEAFF; CDR3 DNA: TGTGCCAGCTCACCTGCGGCGGCCGGGTATGACACTGAAGCTTTCTTT; V gene: TRBV18; D gene: .; clone size: .; J gene: TRBJ1-1
CDR3 protein: CAPPEPAQHF; CDR3 DNA: TGTGCTCCACCCGAGCCGGCCCAGCATTTT; V gene: TRBV21-1; D gene: .; clone size: .; J gene: TRBJ1-5
CDR3 protein: CASSYGTYTEAFF; CDR3 DNA: TGTGCCAGCAGTTACGGGACGTACACTGAAGCTTTCTTT; V gene: TRBV6-2/TRBV6-3; D gene: .; clone size: .; J gene: TRBJ1-1